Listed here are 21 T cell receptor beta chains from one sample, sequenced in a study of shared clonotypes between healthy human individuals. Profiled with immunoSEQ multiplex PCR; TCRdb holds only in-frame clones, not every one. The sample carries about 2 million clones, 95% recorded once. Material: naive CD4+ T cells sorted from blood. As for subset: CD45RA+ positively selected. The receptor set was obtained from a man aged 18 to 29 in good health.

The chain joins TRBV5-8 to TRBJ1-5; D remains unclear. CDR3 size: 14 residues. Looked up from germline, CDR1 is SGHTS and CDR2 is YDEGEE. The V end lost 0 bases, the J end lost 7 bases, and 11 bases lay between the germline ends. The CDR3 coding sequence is TGTGCCAGCAGCTTGGATGGTCCCTGGCAGCCCCAGCATTTT. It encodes CASSLDGPWQPQHF.

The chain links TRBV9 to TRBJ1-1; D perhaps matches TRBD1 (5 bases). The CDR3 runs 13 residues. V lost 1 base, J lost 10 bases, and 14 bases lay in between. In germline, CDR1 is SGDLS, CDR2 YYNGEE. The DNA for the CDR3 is TGTGCCAGCAGCGTAAGTCGGGGCTCAAGAGCTTTCTTT. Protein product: CASSVSRGSRAFF.

DNA of the CDR3: TGTGCCAGCAGCGTACTAGCGGGAGAGAACAATGAGCAGTTCTTC. Its translation: CASSVLAGENNEQFF. This rearrangement joins TRBV11-2 to TRBJ2-1; 11 positions match TRBD2. The CDR3 spans 15 residues. Trimming cost V 5 bases and J 5 bases; bases outside gene matches: 5. From germline, CDR1 is SGHAT and CDR2 FQNNGV.

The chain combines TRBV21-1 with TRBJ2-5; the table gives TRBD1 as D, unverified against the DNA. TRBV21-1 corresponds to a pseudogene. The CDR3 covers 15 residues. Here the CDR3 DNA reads TGTGCCAGCAGGAGACCGGGACAGGGAGAAGAGACCCAGTACTTC. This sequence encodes CASRRPGQGEETQYF.

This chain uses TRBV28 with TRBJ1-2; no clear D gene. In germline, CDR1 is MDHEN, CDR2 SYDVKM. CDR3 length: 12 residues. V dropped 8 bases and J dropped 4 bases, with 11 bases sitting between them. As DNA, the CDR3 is TGTGCCAGCGGTAGCAGGTTCTATGGCTACACCTTC. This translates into CASGSRFYGYTF.

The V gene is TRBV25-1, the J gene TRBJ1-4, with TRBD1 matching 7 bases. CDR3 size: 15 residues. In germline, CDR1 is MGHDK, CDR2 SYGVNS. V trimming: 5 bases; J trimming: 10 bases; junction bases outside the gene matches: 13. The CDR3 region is CASSNRDRIKGKLFF. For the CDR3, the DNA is TGTGCCAGCAGTAACAGGGACAGAATTAAGGGAAAACTGTTTTTT.

CDR3 loop: CASSPFHRAGETQYF. DNA of the CDR3: TGTGCCAGCTCACCTTTTCACAGGGCTGGGGAGACCCAGTACTTC. The chain joins TRBV18 to TRBJ2-5, with D possibly TRBD1 on 6 matching bases. The CDR3 extends over 15 amino acids. V gave up 3 bases and J gave up 5 bases, with 16 bases separating them. Germline V gives CDR1 KGHSH, CDR2 LQKENI. Combining the CDR3 with reference TRBV18 and TRBJ2-5 gives the whole variable domain NAGVMQNPRHLVRRRGQEARLRCSPMKGHSHVYWYRQLPEEGLKFMVYLQKENIIDESGMPKERFSAEFPKEGPSILRIQQVVRGDSAAYFCASSPFHRAGETQYFGPGTRLLVL.

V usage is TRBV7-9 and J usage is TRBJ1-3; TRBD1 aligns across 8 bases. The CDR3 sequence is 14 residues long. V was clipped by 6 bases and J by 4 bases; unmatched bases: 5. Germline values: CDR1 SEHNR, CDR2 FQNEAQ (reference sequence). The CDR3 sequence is CASRRQGNGNTIYF. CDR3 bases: TGTGCCAGCAGGCGACAGGGGAACGGAAACACCATATATTTT.

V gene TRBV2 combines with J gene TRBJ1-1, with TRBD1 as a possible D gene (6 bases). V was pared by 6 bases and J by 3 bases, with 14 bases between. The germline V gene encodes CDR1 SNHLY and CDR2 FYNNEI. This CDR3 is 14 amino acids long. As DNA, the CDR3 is TGTGCCAGCAGGCCCGATGGGGGCTACACTGAAGCTTTCTTT. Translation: CASRPDGGYTEAFF.

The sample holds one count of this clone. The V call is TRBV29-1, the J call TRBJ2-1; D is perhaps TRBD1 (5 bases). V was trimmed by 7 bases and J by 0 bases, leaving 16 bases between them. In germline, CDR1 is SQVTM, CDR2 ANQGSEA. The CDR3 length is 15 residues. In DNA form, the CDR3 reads TGCAGCGCCCCGAAGGGGTGGAGCTCCTACAATGAGCAGTTCTTC. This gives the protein CSAPKGWSSYNEQFF.

The CDR3 sequence is CASSLALGGGRHTQYF. The CDR3 coding sequence is TGTGCCAGCAGCTTAGCTCTGGGCGGGGGACGACATACGCAGTATTTT. The V and J genes are TRBV7-9 and TRBJ2-3; TRBD2 agrees at 7 bases. The CDR3 spans 16 residues. Germline-derived CDR1 and CDR2 are SEHNR and FQNEAQ (reference sequence). The V segment lost 0 bases and the J segment 7 bases; nucleotides outside the gene matches: 10.

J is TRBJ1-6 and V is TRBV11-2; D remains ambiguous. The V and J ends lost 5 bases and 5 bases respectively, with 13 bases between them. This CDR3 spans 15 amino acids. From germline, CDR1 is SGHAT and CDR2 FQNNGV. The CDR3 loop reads CASSPMGRNNSPLHF. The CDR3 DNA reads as TGTGCCAGCAGCCCAATGGGCAGGAATAATTCACCCCTCCACTTT.

CDR3 nucleotide sequence: TGTGCCACCCGGGGTGGGGAAAAACTGTTTTTT. Translating gives CATRGGEKLFF. This rearrangement joins TRBV19 to TRBJ1-4; D ambiguous. The CDR3 has 11 residues. V was trimmed by 10 bases and J by 8 bases, leaving 11 bases between them. Germline V gene lookup returns CDR1 LNHDA and CDR2 SQIVND (reference sequence).

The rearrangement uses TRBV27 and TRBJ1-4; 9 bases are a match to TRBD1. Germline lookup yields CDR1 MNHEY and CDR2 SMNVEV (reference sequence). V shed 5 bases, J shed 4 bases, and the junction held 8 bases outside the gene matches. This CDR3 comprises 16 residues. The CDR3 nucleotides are TGTGCCAGCAGTCCTCGGACAGGGGCTTATAATGAAAAACTGTTTTTT. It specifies CASSPRTGAYNEKLFF.

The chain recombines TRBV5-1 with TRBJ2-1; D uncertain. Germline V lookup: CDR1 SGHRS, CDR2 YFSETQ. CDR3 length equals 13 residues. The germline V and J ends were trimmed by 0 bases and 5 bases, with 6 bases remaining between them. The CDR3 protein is CASSLVPDNEQFF. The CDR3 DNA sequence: TGCGCCAGCAGCTTGGTTCCAGACAATGAGCAGTTCTTC.

The CDR3 loop is CASSQGEGQPQHF. CDR3 DNA sequence: TGTGCCAGCAGTCAGGGGGAAGGGCAGCCCCAGCATTTT. The chain carries TRBV2 and TRBJ1-5, with 7 bases fitting TRBD1. Trimming took 5 bases from V and 7 from J; bases not matched to a gene: 5. This CDR3 has 13 residues. The germline gives CDR1 SNHLY, CDR2 FYNNEI.

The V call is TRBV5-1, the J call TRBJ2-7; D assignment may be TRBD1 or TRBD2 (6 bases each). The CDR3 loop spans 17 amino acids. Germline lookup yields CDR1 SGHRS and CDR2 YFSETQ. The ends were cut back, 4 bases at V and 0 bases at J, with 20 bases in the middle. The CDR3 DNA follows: TGCGCCAGCAGCCTAAATAAGGGGGGTTCGTTCTCCTACGAGCAGTACTTC. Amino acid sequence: CASSLNKGGSFSYEQYF.

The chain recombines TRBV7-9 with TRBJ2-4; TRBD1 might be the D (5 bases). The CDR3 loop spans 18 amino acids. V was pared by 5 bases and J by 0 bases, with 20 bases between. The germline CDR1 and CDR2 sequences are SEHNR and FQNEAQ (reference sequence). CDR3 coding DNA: TGTGCCAGCAGCCCGACGCTGACAGTTGAAGTAGCCAAAAACATTCAGTACTTC. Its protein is CASSPTLTVEVAKNIQYF. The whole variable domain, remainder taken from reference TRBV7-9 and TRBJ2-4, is DTGVSQNPRHKITKRGQNVTFRCDPISEHNRLYWYRQTLGQGPEFLTYFQNEAQLEKSRLLSDRFSAERPKGSFSTLEIQRTEQGDSAMYLCASSPTLTVEVAKNIQYFGAGTRLSVL.

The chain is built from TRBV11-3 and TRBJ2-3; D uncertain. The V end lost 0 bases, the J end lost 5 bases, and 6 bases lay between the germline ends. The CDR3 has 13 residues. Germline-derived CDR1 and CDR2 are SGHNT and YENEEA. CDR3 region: CASSLDHGDTQYF. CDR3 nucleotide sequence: TGTGCCAGCAGCTTAGATCATGGAGATACGCAGTATTTT.

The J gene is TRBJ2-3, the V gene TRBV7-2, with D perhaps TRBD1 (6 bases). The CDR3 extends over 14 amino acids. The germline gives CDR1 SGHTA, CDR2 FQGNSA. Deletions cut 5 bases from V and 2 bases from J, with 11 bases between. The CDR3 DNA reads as TGTGCCAGCAGCACCCGGACAGCCACAGATACGCAGTATTTT. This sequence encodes CASSTRTATDTQYF.

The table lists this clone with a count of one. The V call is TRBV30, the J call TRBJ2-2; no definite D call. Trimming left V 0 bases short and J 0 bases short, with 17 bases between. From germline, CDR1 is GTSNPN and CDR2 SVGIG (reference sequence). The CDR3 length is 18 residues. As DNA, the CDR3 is TGTGCCTGGAGTGTACCTATGGGAATTTCCGCGAACACCGGGGAGCTGTTTTTT. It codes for CAWSVPMGISANTGELFF.